The present T cell receptor (beta chain) was sequenced within a study of radiotherapy plus CTLA-4 blockade in lung cancer. The CDR3 runs to 13 residues. CDR1 and CDR2 from the germline V gene are SGHAT and FQDESV (reference sequence). V was clipped by 6 bases and J by 3 bases, with 11 bases between them. Sequenced by immunoSEQ multiplex PCR; TCRdb stores in-frame clones only, minus some. The sample lists about 73,000 clones, 80% to 90% occurring once. The chain recombines TRBV11-1 with TRBJ1-1, with D maybe TRBD1 (5 bases). The sequences come from peripheral blood, collected from a patient treated with radiotherapy plus ipilimumab. The receptor was derived from a human donor with non-small cell lung cancer that progressed on radiotherapy plus ipilimumab. CDR3 sequence: CASRSRGYTEAFF. For the CDR3, the DNA is TGTGCCAGCAGGTCCCGGGGGTACACTGAAGCTTTCTTT.